These 21 T cell receptor beta chains came from one sample sequenced in a study of T cells in Graves' hyperthyroidism and ophthalmopathy. The TCR beta CDR3 regions underwent amplification using RNA transcripts as the source. First-round RT-PCR of the TCR CDR3 relied on the HTBI primer set. In TCRdb, the multiplex PCR reads were re-called with MiXCR into one record per CDR3 protein. The data hold around 450,000 distinct CDR3 sequences, with roughly 13% observed a single time. The sample comprised blood. The source is a woman under 30 with Graves' hyperthyroidism.

This clonotype occurred many times. This chain connects TRBV19 to TRBJ1-2, with unresolved D. The CDR3 runs to 17 residues. The V end lost 4 bases, the J end lost 2 bases, and 20 bases lay between the germline ends. Germline-derived CDR1 and CDR2 are LNHDA and SQIVND (reference sequence). The CDR3 loop reads CASSRALGRGGNYGYTF. The CDR3 DNA reads TGTGCCAGTAGTAGGGCCCTTGGCCGAGGCGGAAACTATGGCTACACCTTC. Using reference TRBV19 and TRBJ1-2 for the parts outside the CDR3, the full variable domain is DGGITQSPKYLFRKEGQNVTLSCEQNLNHDAMYWYRQDPGQGLRLIYYSQIVNDFQKGDIAEGYSVSREKKESFPLTVTSAQKNPTAFYLCASSRALGRGGNYGYTFGSGTRLTVV.

This clonotype was counted many times. The gene calls are TRBV5-1 and TRBJ1-1; 11 positions match TRBD1. Trimming took 2 bases from V and 4 from J; bases not matched to a gene: 4. The CDR3 contains 15 residues. CDR1 and CDR2 from the germline V gene are SGHRS and YFSETQ. The CDR3 spells CASSFLGTGGTEAFF. For the CDR3, the DNA is TGCGCCAGCAGCTTTCTTGGGACAGGGGGCACTGAAGCTTTCTTT.

This clonotype was found once. A much larger clone lies one base from this, so it may be a read error. The chain joins TRBV29-1 to TRBJ2-7; 7 bases are a match to TRBD1. Germline V gives CDR1 SQVTM, CDR2 ANQGSEA. The CDR3 has 11 residues. V lost 7 bases, J lost 12 bases, and 12 bases stayed unmatched. The CDR3 loop is CSAGQGVWLYF. The CDR3, as DNA: TGCAGCGCAGGGCAGGGGGTTTGGCTGTACTTC.

In this sample, this clonotype turned up a few times. The chain combines TRBV7-8 with TRBJ2-7; TRBD1 agrees at 8 bases. Germline lookup yields CDR1 SGHVS and CDR2 FQNEAQ. The CDR3 sequence is 16 residues long. J was trimmed by 3 bases and V by 1 base; bases with no gene match: 8. This chain's CDR3 is CASSLVSGTGFYEQYF. The CDR3 DNA follows: TGTGCCAGCAGCTTAGTTTCCGGGACAGGTTTCTACGAGCAGTACTTC.

Remarks on this clonotype: Its ends do not fully match the called genes, so a read error is possible. The chain has TRBV5-5 and TRBJ2-4; 8 nucleotides line up with TRBD2. The germline V gene encodes CDR1 SGHKS and CDR2 YYEKEE (reference sequence). The length of the CDR3 is 17 residues. The CDR3 here is CASSLEVSGLAKNIRYF. The CDR3 nucleotides read TGTGCCAGCAGCTTGGAAGTCAGCGGACTAGCCAAAAACATTCGGTACTTC. The full variable domain, with the rest looked up from reference TRBV5-5 and TRBJ2-4, is DAGVTQSPTHLIKTRGQQVTLRCSPISGHKSVSWYQQVLGQGPQFIFQYYEKEERGRGNFPDRFSARQFPNYSSELNVNALLLGDSALYLCASSLEVSGLAKNIRYFGAGTRLSVL.

In its sample, this clonotype was seen many times. The rearrangement uses TRBV5-1 and TRBJ2-7; tentative D call: TRBD1 (6 bases). Germline V gene sequence: CDR1 SGHRS, CDR2 YFSETQ. With 4 bases removed from V and 6 bases from J, the gap between germline ends came to 20 bases. The CDR3 consists of 15 residues. CDR3 protein: CASSVGGYRVAEQYF. The CDR3 nucleotides are TGCGCCAGCAGCGTTGGGGGTTACAGGGTCGCCGAGCAGTACTTC.

This clonotype has a count of ten or more. V gene TRBV7-6 combines with J gene TRBJ2-1; D ambiguous. Looked up from germline, CDR1 is SGHVS and CDR2 is FNYEAQ. The CDR3 runs to 14 residues. V lost 5 bases to trimming and J lost 2 bases, with 10 bases between them. CDR3 nucleotide sequence: TGTGCCAGCAGCCCCCGAGCACCCTACAATGAGCAGTTCTTC. Its protein is CASSPRAPYNEQFF.

This clonotype was observed at least ten times. The genes are TRBV27 and TRBJ1-1, with 7 bases lining up with TRBD1. V dropped 3 bases and J dropped 8; count of bases not matched to a gene: 9. This CDR3 region has 14 residues. Germline CDR1 is MNHEY and CDR2 is SMNVEV (reference sequence). CDR3 in amino acids: CASSFRDSRREAFF. CDR3 DNA sequence: TGTGCCAGCAGTTTTCGGGACAGCCGGAGGGAAGCTTTCTTT.

The genes are TRBV9 and TRBJ2-7; D unresolved. The germline V and J ends were trimmed by 2 bases and 6 bases, with 18 bases remaining between them. Germline-derived CDR1 and CDR2 are SGDLS and YYNGEE. The CDR3 runs 15 residues. CDR3 sequence reads: CASSVTPATVGEQYF. CDR3 nucleotides: TGTGCCAGCAGCGTCACGCCGGCCACAGTAGGCGAGCAGTACTTC.

This clonotype was seen only a few times. At one end, the junction sequence differs from germline, possibly due to a read error. In DNA form, the CDR3 reads TGTGCCGGCAGCTCGACTAGCGGGAGAATAGATACGCAGTATTTT. Encoded protein: CAGSSTSGRIDTQYF. The V and J genes are TRBV28 and TRBJ2-3; the match to TRBD2 covers 12 bases. Looked up from germline, CDR1 is MDHEN and CDR2 is SYDVKM. CDR3 length equals 15 residues.

This chain uses TRBV5-4 with TRBJ1-2; D call uncertain. Per the germline V gene, CDR1 is SGHNT and CDR2 is YYREEE (reference sequence). The CDR3 is 12 amino acids. V gave up 0 bases and J gave up 7 bases, with 7 bases separating them. CDR3 amino acids: CASSLEQLGYTF. The CDR3 DNA reads as TGTGCCAGCAGCTTGGAACAGCTTGGCTACACCTTC.

This chain joins TRBV11-2 and TRBJ2-1; 7 nucleotides match TRBD2. The CDR3 runs to 18 residues. Germline CDR1 and CDR2: SGHAT and FQNNGV. CDR3: CASSSFRKGLPSYNEQFF. The DNA for the CDR3 is TGTGCTTCCAGCAGCTTTCGCAAGGGACTACCCTCCTACAATGAGCAGTTCTTC.

This clonotype was found many times. CDR3 residues: CSAEPWEMRYTF. CDR3 DNA sequence: TGCAGTGCGGAGCCTTGGGAGATGCGTTACACCTTC. The V call is TRBV20-1, the J call TRBJ1-2; no clear D. V was shortened by 6 bases and J by 11 bases, with 19 bases between the two germline ends. The CDR3 is 12 amino acids. The germline V gene has CDR1 DFQATT and CDR2 SNEGSKA (reference sequence).

Of note for this clonotype: A read error may be the cause here, since a much bigger clone is one base away. The chain is built from TRBV18 and TRBJ1-1; D might be TRBD1 (5 bases). Trimming took off 2 bases at V and 0 bases at J, with 10 bases between the two ends. The CDR3 contains 15 residues. Germline V gives CDR1 KGHSH, CDR2 LQKENI. Here the CDR3 reads CASSPAGRLNTEAFF. The DNA for the CDR3 is TGTGCCAGCTCACCAGCGGGACGGCTGAACACTGAAGCTTTCTTT. Full variable domain (outside the CDR3, taken from reference TRBV18 and TRBJ1-1): NAGVMQNPRHLVRRRGQEARLRCSPMKGHSHVYWYRQLPEEGLKFMVYLQKENIIDESGMPKERFSAEFPKEGPSILRIQQVVRGDSAAYFCASSPAGRLNTEAFFGQGTRLTVV.

This clonotype was seen only a few times. The gene calls are TRBV28 and TRBJ1-5; TRBD1 might be the D (5 bases). This CDR3 has 14 residues. V gave up 7 bases and J gave up 4 bases, with 14 bases separating them. Per the germline V gene, CDR1 is MDHEN and CDR2 is SYDVKM. Here the CDR3 reads CASIGAGLNQPQHF. The CDR3 DNA follows: TGTGCCAGCATTGGGGCAGGCTTGAATCAGCCCCAGCATTTT.

This clonotype has just a few counts. J is TRBJ2-1 and V is TRBV5-4, with a tentative D call TRBD2 (6 bases). Deletions cut 1 base from V and 0 bases from J, with 11 bases between. The CDR3 has 16 residues. CDR1 and CDR2 from the germline V gene are SGHNT and YYREEE (reference sequence). The CDR3 is CASSLMRESSYNEQFF. Here the CDR3 DNA reads TGTGCCAGCAGCTTGATGCGGGAAAGCTCCTACAATGAGCAGTTCTTC.

This clonotype occurred a few times. This chain connects TRBV20-1 to TRBJ1-4, with D maybe TRBD1 (5 bases). Per germline, CDR1 DFQATT and CDR2 SNEGSKA (reference sequence). Between the trimmed V and J ends, which lost 0 bases and 7 bases, there was a span of 15 bases. This CDR3 is built from 15 residues. CDR3 nucleotide sequence: TGCAGTGCTAGAGATGAGCAGGGCAACACTGAAAAACTGTTTTTT. It translates to CSARDEQGNTEKLFF.

The chain has TRBV5-6 and TRBJ2-7; tentative D call: TRBD1 (6 bases). The length of the CDR3 is 13 residues. Germline CDR1 and CDR2: SGHDT and YYEEEE. Trimming stripped 1 base from V and 6 bases from J, with 11 bases between. DNA for the CDR3: TGTGCCAGCAGCTTGTCTTCAGGGGCCGAGCAGTACTTC. As protein: CASSLSSGAEQYF.

The table lists this clonotype with many counts. The J gene is TRBJ2-7, the V gene TRBV28; perhaps TRBD1 as D (5 bases). The CDR3 has 14 amino acids. Germline V gene lookup returns CDR1 MDHEN and CDR2 SYDVKM. The V end lost 6 bases, the J end lost 0 bases, and 12 bases lay between the germline ends. The CDR3 region is CASRSMGPSYEQYF. CDR3 nucleotides: TGTGCCAGCAGATCTATGGGGCCCTCCTACGAGCAGTACTTC. The whole variable domain, remainder taken from reference TRBV28 and TRBJ2-7, is DVKVTQSSRYLVKRTGEKVFLECVQDMDHENMFWYRQDPGLGLRLIYFSYDVKMKEKGDIPEGYSVSREKKERFSLILESASTNQTSMYLCASRSMGPSYEQYFGPGTRLTVT.

Ten or more counts support this clonotype. This chain joins TRBV28 and TRBJ2-2; TRBD2 matches 8 bases. The CDR3 extends over 15 amino acids. Trimming at V came to 8 bases and at J to 2 bases, leaving 7 bases not matched to a gene. Looked up from germline, CDR1 is MDHEN and CDR2 is SYDVKM. The CDR3 loop is CASGPAGVNTGELFF. CDR3 coding DNA: TGTGCCAGCGGGCCAGCGGGAGTTAACACCGGGGAGCTGTTTTTT.

This clonotype was counted once. The rearrangement joins TRBV29-1 to TRBJ2-7; D gene uncertain. Per the germline V gene, CDR1 is SQVTM and CDR2 is ANQGSEA. Trimming removed 3 bases from V and 2 bases from J, with 14 bases in between. The length of the CDR3 is 14 residues. The DNA for the CDR3 is TGCAGCGTTGACCTAGGCTTGGCCCCCTACGAGCAGTACTTC. This codes for CSVDLGLAPYEQYF.